This T cell receptor beta chain was recovered during a study of control samples from healthy donors and cancer patients. Sequenced by immunoSEQ multiplex PCR; TCRdb stores in-frame clones only, minus some. The profile shows approximately 86,000 clones, around 86% of them singletons. This CDR3 has 14 amino acids. Germline CDR1 SQVTM, CDR2 ANQGSEA. Trimming took 7 bases from V and 4 from J; bases not matched to a gene: 10. This TCR was recovered from a man between 25 and 39 years old in good health. This chain uses TRBV29-1 with TRBJ1-2, with 9 positions matching TRBD1. The sample consisted of blood. CDR3 DNA sequence: TGCAGCGCCGAACCTCTACAGGGGGCCTATGGCTACACCTTC. It yields the protein CSAEPLQGAYGYTF.